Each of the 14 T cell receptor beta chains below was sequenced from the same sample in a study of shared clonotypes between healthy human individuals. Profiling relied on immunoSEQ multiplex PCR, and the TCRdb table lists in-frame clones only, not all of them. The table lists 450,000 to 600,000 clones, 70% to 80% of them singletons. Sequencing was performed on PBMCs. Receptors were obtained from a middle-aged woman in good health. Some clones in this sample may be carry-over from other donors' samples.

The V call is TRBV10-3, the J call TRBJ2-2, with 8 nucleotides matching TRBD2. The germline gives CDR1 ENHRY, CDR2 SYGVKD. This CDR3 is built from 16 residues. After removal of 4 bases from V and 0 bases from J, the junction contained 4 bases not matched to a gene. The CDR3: CAISGAGGPNTGELFF. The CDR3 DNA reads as TGTGCCATCAGTGGGGCGGGAGGCCCGAACACCGGGGAGCTGTTTTTT.

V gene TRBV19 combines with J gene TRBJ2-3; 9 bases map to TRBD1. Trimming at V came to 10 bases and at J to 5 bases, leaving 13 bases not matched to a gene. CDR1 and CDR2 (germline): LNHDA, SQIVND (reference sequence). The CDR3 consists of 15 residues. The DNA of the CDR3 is TGTGCCACGAAGGACAGGGGCCGGGGCGGAGATACGCAGTATTTT. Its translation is CATKDRGRGGDTQYF.

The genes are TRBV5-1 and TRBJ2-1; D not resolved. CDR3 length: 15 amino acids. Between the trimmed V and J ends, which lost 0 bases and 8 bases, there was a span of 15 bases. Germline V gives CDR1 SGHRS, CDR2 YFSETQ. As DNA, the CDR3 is TGCGCCAGCAGCTTGGGGGCTTCTAGAGCAGATGAGCAGTTCTTC. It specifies CASSLGASRADEQFF. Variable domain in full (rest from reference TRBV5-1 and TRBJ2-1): KAGVTQTPRYLIKTRGQQVTLSCSPISGHRSVSWYQQTPGQGLQFLFEYFSETQRNKGNFPGRFSGRQFSNSRSEMNVSTLELGDSALYLCASSLGASRADEQFFGPGTRLTVL.

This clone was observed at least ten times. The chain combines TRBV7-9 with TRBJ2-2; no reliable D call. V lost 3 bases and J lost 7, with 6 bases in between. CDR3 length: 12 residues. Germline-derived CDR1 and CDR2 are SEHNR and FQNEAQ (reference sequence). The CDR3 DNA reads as TGTGCCAGCAGCTTGGAGAACGGGGAGCTGTTTTTT. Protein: CASSLENGELFF.

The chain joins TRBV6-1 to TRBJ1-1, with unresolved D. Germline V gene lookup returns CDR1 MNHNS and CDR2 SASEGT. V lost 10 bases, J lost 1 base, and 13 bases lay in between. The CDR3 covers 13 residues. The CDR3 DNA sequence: TGTGCCATCCAGTTGACCAAGAACACTGAAGCTTTCTTT. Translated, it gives CAIQLTKNTEAFF.

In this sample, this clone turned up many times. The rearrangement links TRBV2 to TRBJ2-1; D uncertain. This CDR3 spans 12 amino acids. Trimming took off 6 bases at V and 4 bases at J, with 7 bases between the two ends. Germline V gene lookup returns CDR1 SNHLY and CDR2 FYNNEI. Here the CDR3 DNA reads TGTGCCAGCAGGCCCCCGTACAATGAGCAGTTCTTC. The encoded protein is CASRPPYNEQFF.

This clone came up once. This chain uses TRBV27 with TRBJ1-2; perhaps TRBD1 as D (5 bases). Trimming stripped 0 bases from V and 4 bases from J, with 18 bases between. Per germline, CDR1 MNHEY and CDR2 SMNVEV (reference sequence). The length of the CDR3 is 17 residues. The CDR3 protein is CASSLSMQGVLLYGYTF. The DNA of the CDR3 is TGTGCCAGCAGTTTATCGATGCAGGGCGTGCTTCTCTATGGCTACACCTTC.

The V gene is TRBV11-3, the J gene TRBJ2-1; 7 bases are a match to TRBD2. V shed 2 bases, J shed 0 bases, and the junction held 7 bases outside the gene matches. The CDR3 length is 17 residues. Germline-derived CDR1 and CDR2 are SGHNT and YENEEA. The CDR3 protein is CASSLLLAQSSYNEQFF. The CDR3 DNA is TGTGCCAGCAGCTTACTACTAGCGCAGAGCTCCTACAATGAGCAGTTCTTC.

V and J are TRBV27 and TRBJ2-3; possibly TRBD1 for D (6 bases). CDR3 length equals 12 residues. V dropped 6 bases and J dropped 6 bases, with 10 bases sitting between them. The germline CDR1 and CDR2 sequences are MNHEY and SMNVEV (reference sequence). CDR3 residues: CASRRQADTQYF. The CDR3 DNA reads TGTGCCAGCAGACGACAGGCGGATACGCAGTATTTT.

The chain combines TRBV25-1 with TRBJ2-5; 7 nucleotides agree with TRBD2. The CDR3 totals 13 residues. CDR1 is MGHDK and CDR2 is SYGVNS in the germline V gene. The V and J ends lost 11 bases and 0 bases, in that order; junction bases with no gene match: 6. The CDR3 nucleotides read TGTGCCGCGGGGAGCGGGGACCAAGAGACCCAGTACTTC. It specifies CAAGSGDQETQYF.

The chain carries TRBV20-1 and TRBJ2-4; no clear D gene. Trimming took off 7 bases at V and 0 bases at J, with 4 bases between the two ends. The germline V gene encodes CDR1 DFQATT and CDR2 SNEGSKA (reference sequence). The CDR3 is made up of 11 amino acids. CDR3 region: CSGIAKNIQYF. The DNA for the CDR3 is TGCAGTGGGATAGCCAAAAACATTCAGTACTTC.

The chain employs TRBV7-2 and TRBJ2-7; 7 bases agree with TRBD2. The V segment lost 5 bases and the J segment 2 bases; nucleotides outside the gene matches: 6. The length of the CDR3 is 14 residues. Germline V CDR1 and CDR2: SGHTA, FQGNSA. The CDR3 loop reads CASSPSGGAYEQYF. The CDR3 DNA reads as TGTGCCAGCAGCCCTAGCGGAGGTGCCTACGAGCAGTACTTC.

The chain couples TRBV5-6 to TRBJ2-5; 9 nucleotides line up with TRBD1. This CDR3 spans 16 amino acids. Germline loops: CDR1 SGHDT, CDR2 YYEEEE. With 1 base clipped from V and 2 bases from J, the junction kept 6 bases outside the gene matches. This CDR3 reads CASSLTGQGQQETQYF. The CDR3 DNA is TGTGCCAGCAGCTTGACAGGACAGGGGCAACAAGAGACCCAGTACTTC.

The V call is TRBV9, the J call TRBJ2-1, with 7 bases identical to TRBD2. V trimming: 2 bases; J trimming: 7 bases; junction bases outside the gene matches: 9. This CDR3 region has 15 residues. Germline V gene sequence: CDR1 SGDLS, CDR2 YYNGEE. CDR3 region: CASSVLADLGNEQFF. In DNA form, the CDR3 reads TGTGCCAGCAGCGTTCTAGCGGACTTAGGGAATGAGCAGTTCTTC.